This is a list of T cell receptor beta chains from one sample in a study of blood T cell repertoires in COVID-19. The protocol was immunoSEQ multiplex PCR, while the TCRdb copy is restricted to in-frame clones and leaves out a portion. The table lists a few hundred thousand clones, over 85% of them singletons. The sample consisted of PBMCs or T cells enriched from blood (not recorded which). The receptors originated from a woman between 50 and 59 years old who had been exposed to COVID-19. The CDR3 runs from the conserved cysteine through the conserved F or W. A D gene is named only where the DNA matches it firmly. Part of the rows lack a size; the others show once, few, many or a class for expanded clones.

j_call cdr3_length d_call v_call clone_size cdr3_aa cdr3_nt
TRBJ1-1 13 . TRBV29-1 . CSVVAPVNTEAFF TGCAGCGTTGTCGCCCCGGTGAACACTGAAGCTTTCTTT
TRBJ1-5 17 TRBD1 TRBV28 . CASSIRQGINSNQPQHF TGTGCCAGCAGTATAAGACAGGGGATTAATAGCAATCAGCCCCAGCATTTT
TRBJ2-5 13 . TRBV3-1/TRBV3-2 . CASSNRYQETQYF TGTGCCAGCAGCAACAGGTACCAAGAGACCCAGTACTTC
TRBJ1-2 14 . TRBV27 . CASSYAGGNYGYTF TGTGCCAGCAGTTACGCCGGGGGAAACTATGGCTACACCTTC
TRBJ1-5 13 . TRBV12-3/TRBV12-4 . CASSSPVNQPQHF TGTGCCAGCAGTTCGCCAGTCAATCAGCCCCAGCATTTT
TRBJ2-3 11 . TRBV6-5 . CASLLTDTQYF TGTGCCAGCCTCCTCACTGATACGCAGTATTTT
TRBJ2-1 15 . TRBV6-5 . CASTQSQVPHNEQFF TGTGCCAGCACCCAGTCACAGGTTCCCCACAATGAGCAGTTCTTC
TRBJ1-1 14 . TRBV9 . CASSVAAGGTEAFF TGTGCCAGCAGCGTAGCTGCGGGGGGCACTGAAGCTTTCTTT
TRBJ2-1 16 TRBD1 TRBV27 . CASSLTPGQGVDEQFF TGTGCCAGCAGTTTAACACCGGGACAGGGGGTCGATGAGCAGTTCTTC
TRBJ2-4 16 . TRBV19 . CASTRLRAAGWFIQYF TGTGCCAGTACAAGATTGAGGGCAGCGGGTTGGTTCATTCAGTACTTC
TRBJ2-3 17 TRBD2 TRBV2 once CASSPPGLAKNGDTQYF TGTGCCAGCAGTCCTCCGGGACTAGCGAAAAACGGGGATACGCAGTATTTT
TRBJ1-5 16 . TRBV7-8 . CASSLGAYNSNQPQHF TGTGCCAGCAGCTTAGGGGCCTACAATAGCAATCAGCCCCAGCATTTT
TRBJ1-2 13 . TRBV2 . CASSQGSNYGYTF TGTGCCAGCAGCCAGGGCTCTAACTATGGCTACACCTTC
TRBJ1-4 20 TRBD1 TRBV19 . CASSTAGRQGPGWTNEKLFF TGTGCCAGTAGTACCGCCGGTAGACAGGGCCCAGGGTGGACTAATGAAAAACTGTTTTTT
TRBJ1-6 13 TRBD1 TRBV7-8 few CASRDRGNSPLHF TGTGCCAGCAGGGACAGGGGGAATTCACCCCTCCACTTT